Below, 18 T cell receptor beta chains from the same sample are listed, as sequenced in a study of blood T cells in healthy people across ages. Then a second PCR, running about 6 to 11 cycles, was carried out with a sample-barcoded 5' primer and a J-beta primer mix. TCRdb called the 5' RACE reads again in MiXCR, with one record for every CDR3 protein. The data hold about 1,500,000 distinct CDR3 sequences, with about 30% observed a single time. Sequenced input: blood. The receptor source for this set is a woman in her thirties in good health.

This clonotype was counted at least ten times. The genes are TRBV7-2 and TRBJ2-7; 9 positions match TRBD2. V lost 7 bases and J lost 3; bases outside the gene matches: 16. CDR1 is SGHTA and CDR2 is FQGNSA in the germline V gene. The CDR3 is 17 amino acids. In nucleotides, the CDR3 is TGTGCCAGCACCATAATAGGGGCAAGTAGCGGGAGCTACGAGCAGTACTTC. This codes for CASTIIGASSGSYEQYF.

This chain connects TRBV6-5 to TRBJ2-7; D assignment may be TRBD1 or TRBD2 (5 bases each). With 0 bases removed from V and 6 bases from J, the gap between germline ends came to 15 bases. The CDR3 spans 15 residues. Germline CDR1 MNHEY, CDR2 SVGAGI. The DNA of the CDR3 is TGTGCCAGCAGTTACTCGAACGGGGCGATCGGCGAGCAGTACTTC. It codes for CASSYSNGAIGEQYF.

This clonotype came up a few times. The J gene is TRBJ1-1, the V gene TRBV14; possible D gene TRBD1, 5 bases. The ends were cut back, 0 bases at V and 11 bases at J, with 13 bases in the middle. Per the germline V gene, CDR1 is SGHDN and CDR2 is FVKESK. This CDR3 has 13 amino acids. The CDR3 loop reads CASSQDRTGGAFF. CDR3 sequence (DNA): TGTGCCAGCAGCCAAGATCGCACAGGCGGCGCTTTCTTT.

The rearrangement uses TRBV7-9 and TRBJ2-7; TRBD1 matches at 8 bases. The CDR3 is 15 residues long. Germline CDR1 reads SEHNR; CDR2 reads FQNEAQ (reference sequence). The V segment lost 4 bases and the J segment 3 bases; nucleotides outside the gene matches: 8. CDR3 nucleotides: TGTGCCAGCAGCTCGCCGGACAGGGTAGACTACGAGCAGTACTTC. Its translation: CASSSPDRVDYEQYF.

This clonotype showed up many times. The chain links TRBV14 to TRBJ2-7, with TRBD1 matching over 10 bases. V gave up 4 bases and J gave up 4 bases; unmatched junction bases: 4. Germline V gene sequence: CDR1 SGHDN, CDR2 FVKESK. CDR3 length: 14 amino acids. CDR3 nucleotides: TGTGCCAGCAGCCGGGGACAGGGGCCTTACGAGCAGTACTTC. It specifies CASSRGQGPYEQYF.

The chain carries TRBV10-2 and TRBJ2-4; D not resolved. The CDR3 is 15 residues long. CDR1 and CDR2 (germline): WSHSY, SAAADI. The ends were cut back, 4 bases at V and 13 bases at J, with 23 bases in the middle. The CDR3 protein is CASSVLEPSYNEQYF. Here the CDR3 DNA reads TGCGCCAGCAGTGTGTTGGAGCCCTCCTACAATGAGCAGTACTTC.

This chain uses TRBV28 with TRBJ1-2, with D hard to call. In germline, CDR1 is MDHEN, CDR2 SYDVKM. The length of the CDR3 is 11 residues. CDR3 in amino acids: CTGSFIYGYTF. The CDR3 nucleotides are TGTACCGGCAGTTTTATCTATGGCTACACCTTC.

V and J are TRBV2 and TRBJ1-4, with 9 bases aligning to TRBD1. The CDR3 is 15 amino acids. J lost 4 bases, V lost 6 bases, and 6 bases had no gene match. Germline CDR1 SNHLY, CDR2 FYNNEI. The CDR3 is CASRGDRGDNEKLFF. Written as DNA, the CDR3 is TGTGCCAGCAGAGGAGACAGGGGGGATAATGAAAAACTGTTTTTT.

This clonotype has at least ten counts. The chain employs TRBV29-1 and TRBJ2-7; TRBD2 matches 7 bases. The CDR3 runs 15 residues. The V segment lost 2 bases and the J segment 2 bases; nucleotides outside the gene matches: 9. Germline lookup yields CDR1 SQVTM and CDR2 ANQGSEA. CDR3 sequence reads: CSVEIRRGTAYEQYF. The CDR3 DNA reads as TGCAGCGTTGAAATAAGGCGGGGGACCGCCTACGAGCAGTACTTC.

In this sample, this clonotype turned up a few times. J is TRBJ2-6 and V is TRBV7-9; tentative D call: TRBD2 (5 bases). Trimming cost V 7 bases and J 0 bases, with 10 bases left between them. The CDR3 runs to 15 residues. Germline values: CDR1 SEHNR, CDR2 FQNEAQ (reference sequence). This CDR3 is CASTHGNSGANVLTF. CDR3 nucleotides: TGTGCCAGCACCCACGGGAACTCTGGGGCCAACGTCCTGACTTTC.

For this clonotype: This sequence may be a read error, since a much larger clone differs from it by one base. CDR3 sequence (DNA): TGCGCCAGCAGAGGAGCTACCTACAATGAGCAGTACTTC. It translates to CASRGATYNEQYF. V usage is TRBV5-1 and J usage is TRBJ2-1; D is undetermined. The DNA end lines up better with TRBJ2-7; the J call may be wrong. This CDR3 spans 13 amino acids. Germline CDR1 reads SGHRS; CDR2 reads YFSETQ.

CDR3 protein: CAVSDRLVGYTF. In nucleotides, the CDR3 is TGTGCCGTATCGGACAGGCTTGTCGGCTACACCTTC. The V gene is TRBV12-3 or TRBV12-4, the J gene TRBJ1-2; TRBD1 agrees at 7 bases. Trimming at V came to 11 bases and at J to 8 bases, leaving 11 bases not matched to a gene. The CDR3 totals 12 residues.

This clonotype was counted only a few times. The chain links TRBV20-1 to TRBJ2-7; D may be TRBD1 (5 bases). CDR1 and CDR2 from the germline V gene are DFQATT and SNEGSKA (reference sequence). CDR3 length: 15 residues. V lost 3 bases to trimming and J lost 2 bases, with 17 bases between them. CDR3 sequence reads: CSASKSRALPYEQYF. CDR3 in DNA: TGCAGTGCTAGTAAATCCAGGGCCCTTCCCTACGAGCAGTACTTC.

V is TRBV9 and J is TRBJ1-1; D is ambiguous. With 4 bases removed from V and 1 base from J, the gap between germline ends came to 8 bases. The CDR3 contains 13 residues. Germline V gene sequence: CDR1 SGDLS, CDR2 YYNGEE. The DNA for the CDR3 is TGTGCCAGCAGCTCTGACTGGAACACTGAAGCTTTCTTT. Translating gives CASSSDWNTEAFF.

This clonotype was detected once. The chain uses TRBV7-9 and TRBJ2-1; no clear D. CDR3 size: 17 residues. Germline CDR1 SEHNR, CDR2 FQNEAQ (reference sequence). The V and J ends lost 5 bases and 0 bases respectively, with 17 bases between them. DNA for the CDR3: TGTGCCAGCAGCCCACCCCCCGGGCCCCGCTCCTACAATGAGCAGTTCTTC. Protein: CASSPPPGPRSYNEQFF.

The gene calls are TRBV6-6 and TRBJ2-5, with 10 bases identical to TRBD2. Germline values: CDR1 MNHNY, CDR2 SVGAGI (reference sequence). V dropped 0 bases and J dropped 5; count of bases not matched to a gene: 6. This CDR3 has 16 amino acids. CDR3 residues: CASSYSASGRGETQYF. The DNA for the CDR3 is TGTGCCAGCAGTTACTCGGCTAGCGGGAGAGGGGAGACCCAGTACTTC.

The J gene is TRBJ2-7, the V gene TRBV9; 8 bases align to TRBD1. V shed 3 bases, J shed 1 base, and the junction held 3 bases outside the gene matches. This CDR3 comprises 14 residues. Looked up from germline, CDR1 is SGDLS and CDR2 is YYNGEE. CDR3 sequence: CASSDRQGSYEQYF. CDR3 nucleotides: TGTGCCAGCAGCGACCGACAGGGGTCCTACGAGCAGTACTTC.

This clonotype was detected a few times. The V gene is TRBV20-1, the J gene TRBJ1-1; tentative D call: TRBD1 (5 bases). Trimming left V 5 bases short and J 0 bases short, with 10 bases between. Germline V lookup: CDR1 DFQATT, CDR2 SNEGSKA (reference sequence). The CDR3 is 13 amino acids. CDR3 sequence reads: CSAGGLLNTEAFF. The CDR3 DNA reads TGCAGTGCTGGGGGACTATTGAACACTGAAGCTTTCTTT.